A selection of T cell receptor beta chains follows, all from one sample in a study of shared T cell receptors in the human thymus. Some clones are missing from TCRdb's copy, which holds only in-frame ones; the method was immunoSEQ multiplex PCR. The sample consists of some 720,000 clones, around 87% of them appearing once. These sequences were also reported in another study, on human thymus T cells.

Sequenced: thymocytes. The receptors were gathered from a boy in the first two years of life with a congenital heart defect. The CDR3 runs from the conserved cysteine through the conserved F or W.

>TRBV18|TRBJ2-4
CASSPSGEEDIQYF
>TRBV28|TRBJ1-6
CASSSRSPPLHF
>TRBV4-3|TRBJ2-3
CASSPSSTDTQYF
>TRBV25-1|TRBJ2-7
CASSPYEDSYEQYF
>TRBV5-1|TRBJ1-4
CASSLSTGTNEKLFF
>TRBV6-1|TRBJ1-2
CASSEATGSNYGYTF
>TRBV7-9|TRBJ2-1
CASSLGSPTGSYNEQFF
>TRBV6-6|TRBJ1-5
CASSKGQGGNQPQHF
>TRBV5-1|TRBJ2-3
CASSLTSGSTDTQYF
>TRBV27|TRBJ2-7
CASSSTPEGGGGEQYF
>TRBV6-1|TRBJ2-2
CASRRRKDTGELFF
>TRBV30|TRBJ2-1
CAWSVWTGAYEQFF
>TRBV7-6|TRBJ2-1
CASSLEFSWVYNEQFF
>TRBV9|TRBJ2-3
CASSVTRTGIGTDTQYF
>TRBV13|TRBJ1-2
CASSSGEAPDGYTF
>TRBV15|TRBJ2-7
CATSRDMGLPSYEQYF
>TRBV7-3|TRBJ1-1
CASSPLHGVTEAFF
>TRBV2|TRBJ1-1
CASSEPIMTANYRGDNTEAFF
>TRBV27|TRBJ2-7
CASSIWGDEQYF
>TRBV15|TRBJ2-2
CATSRDLLGSTGELFF
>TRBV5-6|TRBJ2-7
CASSSGQGTHEQYF
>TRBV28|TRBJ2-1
CASSLSSRGRDNEQFF